Following are 12 T cell receptor beta chains from one sample sequenced in a study of cytomegalovirus exposure and HLA in healthy donors. The PCR was carried out with 60 Vbeta primers and 13 Jbeta primers. Clones were read by immunoSEQ multiplex PCR, and TCRdb kept only the in-frame ones, dropping some. The sample includes 100,000 to 150,000 clones, roughly 74% of them seen just once. Sample: PBMCs. These receptors originate from a woman aged 50 to 65 in good health and CMV-seropositive.

The sample holds a few counts of this clone. V gene TRBV2 combines with J gene TRBJ2-4; TRBD1 is a possible D gene (7 bases). Trimming shortened V by 6 bases and J by 8 bases, and 14 bases separated the two germline ends. The CDR3 contains 13 residues. The germline gives CDR1 SNHLY, CDR2 FYNNEI. In DNA form, the CDR3 reads TGTGCCAGCAGCGTCCAGGGGGAGGACATTCAGTACTTC. It yields the protein CASSVQGEDIQYF.

This clone was recorded only once. The CDR3, as DNA: TGTGCCAGCAGCTCCGGGACAGAAGAGACCCAGTACTTC. This sequence encodes CASSSGTEETQYF. The chain combines TRBV5-4 with TRBJ2-5, with 7 nucleotides matching TRBD1. The junction had 2 bases not matched to a gene; V was cut back by 3 bases and J by 3 bases. Germline V lookup: CDR1 SGHNT, CDR2 YYREEE (reference sequence). The CDR3 consists of 13 residues.

The gene calls are TRBV5-8 and TRBJ2-7; D is unresolved. V was shortened by 6 bases and J by 2 bases, with 12 bases between the two germline ends. The CDR3 extends over 13 amino acids. Germline V gene lookup returns CDR1 SGHTS and CDR2 YDEGEE. The CDR3 DNA reads as TGTGCCAGCACCATCTCGCCGGCCTACGAGCAGTACTTC. Its translation: CASTISPAYEQYF.

This clone was found once. The chain recombines TRBV7-6 with TRBJ1-1; TRBD1 matches at 9 bases. The V and J ends lost 5 bases and 5 bases, in that order; junction bases with no gene match: 24. The germline V gene encodes CDR1 SGHVS and CDR2 FNYEAQ. The CDR3 has 20 amino acids. In nucleotides, the CDR3 is TGTGCCAGCAGCACCAGGGACAGGGCCGGAGGTGAGTCCCTATGGACTGAAGCTTTCTTT. It encodes CASSTRDRAGGESLWTEAFF.

V and J are TRBV25-1 and TRBJ2-3; 9 nucleotides line up with TRBD2. The CDR3 sequence is 15 residues long. CDR1 and CDR2 (germline): MGHDK, SYGVNS. Losses at the gene ends were 3 bases for V and 5 bases for J; bases not matched to a gene: 6. CDR3: CASSDSRGGRDTQYF. As DNA, the CDR3 is TGTGCCAGCAGTGACTCGCGGGGGGGCCGAGATACGCAGTATTTT.

This chain connects TRBV11-3 to TRBJ1-1; D might be TRBD1 (6 bases). The CDR3 length is 14 residues. The germline CDR1 and CDR2 sequences are SGHNT and YENEEA. Trimming left V 5 bases short and J 0 bases short, with 10 bases between. CDR3 nucleotide sequence: TGTGCCAGCAGCCTGGACAGTATGAACACTGAAGCTTTCTTT. Translating gives CASSLDSMNTEAFF.

This sequence joins TRBV25-1 and TRBJ2-7, with 8 bases lining up with TRBD2. Germline V gives CDR1 MGHDK, CDR2 SYGVNS. CDR3 size: 17 residues. V lost 1 base, J lost 1 base, and 9 bases stayed unmatched. This CDR3 reads CASSESFGRGDSYEQYF. In DNA form, the CDR3 reads TGTGCCAGCAGTGAATCGTTCGGGCGGGGGGATTCCTACGAGCAGTACTTC.

The chain uses TRBV5-4 and TRBJ2-2; D gene uncertain. The CDR3 sequence is 16 residues long. V lost 4 bases and J lost 4, with 17 bases in between. The germline CDR1 and CDR2 sequences are SGHNT and YYREEE (reference sequence). CDR3 sequence reads: CASSPDRGFGTGELFF. The DNA of the CDR3 is TGTGCCAGCAGCCCAGACCGAGGATTCGGCACCGGGGAGCTGTTTTTT.

The chain recombines TRBV27 with TRBJ1-3; D ambiguous. Per germline, CDR1 MNHEY and CDR2 SMNVEV (reference sequence). The CDR3 is made up of 12 amino acids. V dropped 4 bases and J dropped 4 bases, with 5 bases sitting between them. The CDR3 loop reads CASSSQGNTIYF. In DNA form, the CDR3 reads TGTGCCAGCAGTTCACAGGGAAACACCATATATTTT.

This clone was seen more than once but under ten times. The V call is TRBV6-5, the J call TRBJ2-3; 9 bases are shared with TRBD2. The V and J ends lost 7 bases and 6 bases, in that order; junction bases with no gene match: 5. Germline CDR1 is MNHEY and CDR2 is SVGAGI. CDR3 size: 13 residues. CDR3 loop: CASKLAGTDTQYF. For the CDR3, the DNA is TGTGCCAGCAAGCTAGCGGGGACTGATACGCAGTATTTT.

The chain joins TRBV7-8 to TRBJ2-5; D uncertain. V lost 3 bases, J lost 2 bases, and 7 bases lay in between. This CDR3 contains 13 residues. The germline V gene has CDR1 SGHVS and CDR2 FQNEAQ. The CDR3 protein is CASSLVTQETQYF. The CDR3 nucleotides read TGTGCCAGCAGCTTGGTTACACAAGAGACCCAGTACTTC.

The rearrangement uses TRBV7-6 and TRBJ2-1; D possibly corresponds to TRBD2 (5 bases). The CDR3 is 15 amino acids. Germline CDR1 and CDR2: SGHVS and FNYEAQ. The V and J ends lost 1 base and 0 bases respectively, with 7 bases between them. Written as DNA, the CDR3 is TGTGCCAGCAGCTTAGTCGGGGACTCCTACAATGAGCAGTTCTTC. Translation gives CASSLVGDSYNEQFF.